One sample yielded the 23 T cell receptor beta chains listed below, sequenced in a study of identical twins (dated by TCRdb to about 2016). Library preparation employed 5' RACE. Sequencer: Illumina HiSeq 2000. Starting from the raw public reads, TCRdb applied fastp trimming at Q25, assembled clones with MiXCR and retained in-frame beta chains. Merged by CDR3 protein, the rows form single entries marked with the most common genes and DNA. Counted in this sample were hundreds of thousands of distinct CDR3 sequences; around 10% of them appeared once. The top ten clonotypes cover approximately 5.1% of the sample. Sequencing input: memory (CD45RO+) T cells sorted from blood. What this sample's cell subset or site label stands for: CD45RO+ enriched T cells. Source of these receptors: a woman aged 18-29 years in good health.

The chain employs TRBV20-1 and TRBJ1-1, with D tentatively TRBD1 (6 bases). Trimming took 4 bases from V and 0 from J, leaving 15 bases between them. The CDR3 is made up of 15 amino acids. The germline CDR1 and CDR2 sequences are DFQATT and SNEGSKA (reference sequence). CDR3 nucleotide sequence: TGCAGTGCTAAAACAGGGAGCAACATGAACACTGAAGCTTTCTTT. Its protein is CSAKTGSNMNTEAFF.

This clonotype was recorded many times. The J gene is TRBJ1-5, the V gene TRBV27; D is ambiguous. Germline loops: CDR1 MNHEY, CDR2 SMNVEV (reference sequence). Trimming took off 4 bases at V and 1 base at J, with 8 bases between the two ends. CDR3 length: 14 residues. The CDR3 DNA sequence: TGTGCCAGCAGTTCGCTCGGGAGCAATCAGCCCCAGCATTTT. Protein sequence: CASSSLGSNQPQHF.

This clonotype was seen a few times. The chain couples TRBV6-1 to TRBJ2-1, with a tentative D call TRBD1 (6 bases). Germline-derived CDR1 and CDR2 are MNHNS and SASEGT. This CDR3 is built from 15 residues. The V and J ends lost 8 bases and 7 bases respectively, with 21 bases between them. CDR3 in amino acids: CASGSTGILSNEQFF. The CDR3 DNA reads TGTGCCAGCGGGTCAACAGGGATCTTATCGAATGAGCAGTTCTTC.

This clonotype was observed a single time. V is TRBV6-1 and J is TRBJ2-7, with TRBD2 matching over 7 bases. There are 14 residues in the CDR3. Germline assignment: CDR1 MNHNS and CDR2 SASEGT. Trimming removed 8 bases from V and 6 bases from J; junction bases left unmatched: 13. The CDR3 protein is CASGSAGARSEQYF. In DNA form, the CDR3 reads TGTGCCAGCGGCTCGGCGGGAGCGCGGTCCGAGCAGTACTTC.

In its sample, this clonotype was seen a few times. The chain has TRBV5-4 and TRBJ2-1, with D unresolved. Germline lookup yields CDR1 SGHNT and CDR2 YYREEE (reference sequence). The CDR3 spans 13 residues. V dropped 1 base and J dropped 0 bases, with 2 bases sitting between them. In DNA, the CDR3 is TGTGCCAGCAGCTTGTTCTCCTACAATGAGCAGTTCTTC. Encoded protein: CASSLFSYNEQFF.

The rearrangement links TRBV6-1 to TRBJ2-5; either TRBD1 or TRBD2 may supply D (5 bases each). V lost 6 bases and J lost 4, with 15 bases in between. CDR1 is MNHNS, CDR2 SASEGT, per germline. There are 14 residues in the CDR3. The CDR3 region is CASRPGAGRETQYF. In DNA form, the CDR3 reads TGTGCCAGCAGGCCCGGGGCTGGTAGAGAGACCCAGTACTTC.

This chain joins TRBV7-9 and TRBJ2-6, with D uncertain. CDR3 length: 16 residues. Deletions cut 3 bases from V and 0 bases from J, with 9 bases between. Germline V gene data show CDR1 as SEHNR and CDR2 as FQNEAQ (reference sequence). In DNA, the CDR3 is TGTGCCAGCAGCTTTGGGCAGAACTCTGGGGCCAACGTCCTGACTTTC. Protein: CASSFGQNSGANVLTF.

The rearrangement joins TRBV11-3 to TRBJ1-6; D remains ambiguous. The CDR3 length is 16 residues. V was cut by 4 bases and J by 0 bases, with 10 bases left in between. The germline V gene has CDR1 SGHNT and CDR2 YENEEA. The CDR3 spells CASSYPRGSYNSPLHF. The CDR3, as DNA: TGTGCCAGCAGCTACCCTCGGGGCTCCTATAATTCACCCCTCCACTTT.

The CDR3 nucleotides read TGTGCCAGCAGGGTAGAGGGTAGCGGGAGAGATGGGGATACGCAGTATTTT. Translated: CASRVEGSGRDGDTQYF. V is TRBV27 and J is TRBJ2-3; 9 nucleotides align to TRBD2. V lost 6 bases to trimming and J lost 6 bases; unmatched junction nucleotides: 16. The germline V gene has CDR1 MNHEY and CDR2 SMNVEV (reference sequence). CDR3 length equals 17 residues.

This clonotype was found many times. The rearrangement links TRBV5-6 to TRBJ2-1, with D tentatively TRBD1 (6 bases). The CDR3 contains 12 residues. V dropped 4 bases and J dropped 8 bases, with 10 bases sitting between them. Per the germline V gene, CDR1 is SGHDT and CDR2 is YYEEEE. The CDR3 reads CASSKQGYEQFF. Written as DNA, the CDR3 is TGTGCCAGCAGCAAACAGGGATATGAGCAGTTCTTC.

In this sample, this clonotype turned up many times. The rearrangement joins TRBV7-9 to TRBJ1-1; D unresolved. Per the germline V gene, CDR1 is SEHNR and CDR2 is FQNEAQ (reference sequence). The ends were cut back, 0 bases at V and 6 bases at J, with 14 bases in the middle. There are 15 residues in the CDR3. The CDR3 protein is CASSLALGGVPEAFF. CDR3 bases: TGTGCCAGCAGCTTAGCACTAGGAGGAGTTCCTGAAGCTTTCTTT.

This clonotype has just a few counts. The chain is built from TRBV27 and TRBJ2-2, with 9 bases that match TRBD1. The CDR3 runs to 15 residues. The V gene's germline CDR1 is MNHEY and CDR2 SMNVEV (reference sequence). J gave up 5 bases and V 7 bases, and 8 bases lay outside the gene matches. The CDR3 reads CASTPDRGGTGELFF. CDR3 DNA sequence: TGTGCCAGCACCCCGGACAGGGGAGGAACCGGGGAGCTGTTTTTT.

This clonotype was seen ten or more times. CDR3 amino acids: CASSFYTRTGQPQHF. The DNA for the CDR3 is TGTGCCAGCAGCTTTTATACTCGGACCGGTCAGCCCCAGCATTTT. This chain links TRBV5-8 with TRBJ1-5; D is undetermined. From germline, CDR1 is SGHTS and CDR2 YDEGEE. The CDR3 sequence is 15 residues long. V was pared by 2 bases and J by 6 bases, with 15 bases between.

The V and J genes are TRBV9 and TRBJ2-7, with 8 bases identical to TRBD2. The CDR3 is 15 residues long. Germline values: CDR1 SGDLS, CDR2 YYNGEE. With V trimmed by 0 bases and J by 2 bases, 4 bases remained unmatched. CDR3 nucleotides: TGTGCCAGCAGCGTAGGGCGGGAGGAACCCTACGAGCAGTACTTC. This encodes CASSVGREEPYEQYF.

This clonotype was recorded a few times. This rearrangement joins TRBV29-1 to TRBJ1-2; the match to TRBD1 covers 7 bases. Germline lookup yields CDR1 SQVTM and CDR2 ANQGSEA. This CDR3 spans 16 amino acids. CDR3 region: CSARRGQPRGGYGYTF. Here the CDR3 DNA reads TGCAGTGCCAGGAGGGGGCAGCCCCGAGGAGGCTATGGCTACACCTTC.

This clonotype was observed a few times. The CDR3 region is CAISAWSGTTYEQYF. The CDR3 coding sequence is TGTGCCATCAGTGCGTGGAGCGGGACGACCTACGAGCAGTACTTC. The chain is built from TRBV10-3 and TRBJ2-7, with 7 bases fitting TRBD2. The CDR3 is 15 amino acids. V was clipped by 4 bases and J by 2 bases; unmatched bases: 8. Germline CDR1 is ENHRY and CDR2 is SYGVKD.

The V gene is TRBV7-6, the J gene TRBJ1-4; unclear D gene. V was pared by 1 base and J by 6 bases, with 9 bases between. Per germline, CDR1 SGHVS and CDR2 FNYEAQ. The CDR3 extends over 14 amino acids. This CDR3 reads CASSLGGKDEKLFF. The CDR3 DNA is TGTGCCAGCAGCTTAGGAGGGAAGGATGAAAAACTGTTTTTT.

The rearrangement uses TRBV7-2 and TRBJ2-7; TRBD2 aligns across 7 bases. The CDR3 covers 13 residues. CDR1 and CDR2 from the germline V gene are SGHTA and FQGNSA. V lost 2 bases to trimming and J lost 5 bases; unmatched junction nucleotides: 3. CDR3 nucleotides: TGTGCCAGCAGCTTAAACGGGAGGAACGAGCAGTACTTC. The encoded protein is CASSLNGRNEQYF.

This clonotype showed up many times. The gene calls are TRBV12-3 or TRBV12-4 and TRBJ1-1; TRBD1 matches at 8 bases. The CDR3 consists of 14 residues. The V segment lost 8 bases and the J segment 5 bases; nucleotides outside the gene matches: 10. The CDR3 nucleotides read TGTGCCAGCTATAGACAGGGGTTAAGGACTGAAGCTTTCTTT. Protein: CASYRQGLRTEAFF.

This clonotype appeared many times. The CDR3 nucleotides read TGTGCCATCAGTCCCGGGACTTGGCAGTACTTC. Amino acid sequence: CAISPGTWQYF. The chain carries TRBV10-3 and TRBJ2-7, with D possibly being TRBD2 (6 bases). Germline-derived CDR1 and CDR2 are ENHRY and SYGVKD. The CDR3 consists of 11 residues. V lost 5 bases to trimming and J lost 9 bases, with 11 bases between them.

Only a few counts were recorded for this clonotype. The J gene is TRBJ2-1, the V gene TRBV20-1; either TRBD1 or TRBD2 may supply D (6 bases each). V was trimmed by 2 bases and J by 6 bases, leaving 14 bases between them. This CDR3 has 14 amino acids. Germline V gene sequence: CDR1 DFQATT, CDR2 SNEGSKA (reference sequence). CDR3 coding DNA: TGCAGTGCTAGAAAGGGGGGCATCCGCAATGAGCAGTTCTTC. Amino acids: CSARKGGIRNEQFF.

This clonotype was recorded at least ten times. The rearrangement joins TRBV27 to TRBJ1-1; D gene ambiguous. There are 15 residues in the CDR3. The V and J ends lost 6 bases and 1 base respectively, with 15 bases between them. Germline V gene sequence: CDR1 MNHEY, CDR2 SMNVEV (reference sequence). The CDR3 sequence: CASRSVVAGNTEAFF. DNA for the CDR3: TGTGCCAGCAGGAGCGTCGTGGCTGGGAACACTGAAGCTTTCTTT.

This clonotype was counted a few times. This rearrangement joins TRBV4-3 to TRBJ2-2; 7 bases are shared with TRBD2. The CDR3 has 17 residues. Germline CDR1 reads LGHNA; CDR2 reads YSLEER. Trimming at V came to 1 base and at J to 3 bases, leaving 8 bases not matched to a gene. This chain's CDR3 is CASSQGFDAGDTGELFF. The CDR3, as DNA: TGCGCCAGCAGCCAAGGTTTTGATGCGGGGGACACCGGGGAGCTGTTTTTT.